The T cell receptor beta chain described here comes from a study of blood T cells in healthy people across ages. The donors, all healthy, were Caucasians living in Russia, aged about 6 to 95. Concerning this clonotype: Its antigen is as yet unknown.

V was clipped by 2 bases and J by 3 bases; unmatched bases: 6. This CDR3 has 15 residues. Germline V gene data show CDR1 as SQVTM and CDR2 as ANQGSEA. Overall study results and limits: The long-lived group displayed more naive CD4+ cells, plus higher diversity, than the aged donors did. Estimated diversity that came from one million T cells was considered an underestimate.

For the second PCR, which ran for about 7 to 11 cycles, a sample-barcoded 5' primer and a J-beta primer mix were used. TCRdb passed the 5' RACE reads through MiXCR, listing each CDR3 protein once. The table shows roughly 1.7 million distinct CDR3 sequences, with roughly 30% occurring only once. The rearrangement uses TRBV29-1 and TRBJ2-1; 8 bases fit TRBD2. What was sequenced was blood. The receptor was isolated from a woman under 40 in good health. The CDR3 DNA follows: TGCAGCGTTGAATTGGGGGCGGGGGGCTACAATGAGCAGTTCTTC. This gives the protein CSVELGAGGYNEQFF.